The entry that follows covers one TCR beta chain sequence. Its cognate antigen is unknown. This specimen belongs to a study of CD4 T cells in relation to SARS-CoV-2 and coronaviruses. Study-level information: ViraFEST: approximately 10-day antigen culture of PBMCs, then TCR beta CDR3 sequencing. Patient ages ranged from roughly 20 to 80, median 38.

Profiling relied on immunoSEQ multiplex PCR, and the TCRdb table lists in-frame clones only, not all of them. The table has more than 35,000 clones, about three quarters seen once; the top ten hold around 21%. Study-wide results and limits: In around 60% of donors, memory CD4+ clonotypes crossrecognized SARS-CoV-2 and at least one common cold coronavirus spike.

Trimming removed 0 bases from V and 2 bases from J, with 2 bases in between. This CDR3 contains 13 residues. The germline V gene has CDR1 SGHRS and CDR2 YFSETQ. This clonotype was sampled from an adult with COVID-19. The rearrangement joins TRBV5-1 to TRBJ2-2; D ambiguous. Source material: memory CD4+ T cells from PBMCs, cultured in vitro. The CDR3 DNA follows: TGCGCCAGCAGCTTGGGAAACACCGGGGAGCTGTTTTTT. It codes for CASSLGNTGELFF.